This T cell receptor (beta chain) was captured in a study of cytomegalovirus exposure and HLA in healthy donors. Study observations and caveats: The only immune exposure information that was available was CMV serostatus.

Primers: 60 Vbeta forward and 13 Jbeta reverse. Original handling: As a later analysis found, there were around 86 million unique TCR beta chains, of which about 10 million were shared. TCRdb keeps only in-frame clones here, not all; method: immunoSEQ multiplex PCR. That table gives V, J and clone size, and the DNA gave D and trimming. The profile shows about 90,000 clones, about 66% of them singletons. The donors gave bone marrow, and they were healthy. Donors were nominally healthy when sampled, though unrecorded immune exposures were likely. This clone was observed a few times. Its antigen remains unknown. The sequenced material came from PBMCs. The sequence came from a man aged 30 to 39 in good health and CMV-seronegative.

CDR3 residues: CASSLWTGDTGELFF. The CDR3 DNA is TGCGCCAGCAGCTTGTGGACAGGGGACACCGGGGAGCTGTTTTTT. This chain connects TRBV5-1 to TRBJ2-2; 9 nucleotides align to TRBD1. V lost 1 base, J lost 3 bases, and 1 base stayed unmatched. CDR1 is SGHRS, CDR2 YFSETQ, per germline. The CDR3 runs to 15 residues.